This T cell receptor beta chain stems from a study of beta chain features in type 1 diabetes. Germline CDR1 is SNHLY and CDR2 is FYNNEI. CDR3 length: 14 amino acids. V lost 6 bases, J lost 2 bases, and 14 bases lay in between. CD45RO/CCR7/CD25/CD127/CD95/CD27 separated CD4+ naive, central memory, regulatory and stem cell-like memory cells by sorting. The isolated RNA, all of it, was reverse transcribed, so expressed TCRB transcripts were what got sequenced. The table came from immunoSEQ multiplex PCR; TCRdb's copy has only in-frame clones and leaves some out. The sample shows approximately 140,000 clones, about 7.1% of them seen only once. This clone was counted only a few times. The target antigen is unknown. General study results and limits: A potential influence of HLA type upon TCRB rearrangement remained unresolved herein.

The chain joins TRBV2 to TRBJ2-7; tentative D call: TRBD2 (7 bases). The sequencing input was central memory CD4+ T cells from blood. The receptor's source is a woman aged 25 to 39 in good health. The DNA of the CDR3 is TGTGCCAGCAGGTCCGTCGGGGGGCCCTACGAGCAGTACTTC. Translated: CASRSVGGPYEQYF.